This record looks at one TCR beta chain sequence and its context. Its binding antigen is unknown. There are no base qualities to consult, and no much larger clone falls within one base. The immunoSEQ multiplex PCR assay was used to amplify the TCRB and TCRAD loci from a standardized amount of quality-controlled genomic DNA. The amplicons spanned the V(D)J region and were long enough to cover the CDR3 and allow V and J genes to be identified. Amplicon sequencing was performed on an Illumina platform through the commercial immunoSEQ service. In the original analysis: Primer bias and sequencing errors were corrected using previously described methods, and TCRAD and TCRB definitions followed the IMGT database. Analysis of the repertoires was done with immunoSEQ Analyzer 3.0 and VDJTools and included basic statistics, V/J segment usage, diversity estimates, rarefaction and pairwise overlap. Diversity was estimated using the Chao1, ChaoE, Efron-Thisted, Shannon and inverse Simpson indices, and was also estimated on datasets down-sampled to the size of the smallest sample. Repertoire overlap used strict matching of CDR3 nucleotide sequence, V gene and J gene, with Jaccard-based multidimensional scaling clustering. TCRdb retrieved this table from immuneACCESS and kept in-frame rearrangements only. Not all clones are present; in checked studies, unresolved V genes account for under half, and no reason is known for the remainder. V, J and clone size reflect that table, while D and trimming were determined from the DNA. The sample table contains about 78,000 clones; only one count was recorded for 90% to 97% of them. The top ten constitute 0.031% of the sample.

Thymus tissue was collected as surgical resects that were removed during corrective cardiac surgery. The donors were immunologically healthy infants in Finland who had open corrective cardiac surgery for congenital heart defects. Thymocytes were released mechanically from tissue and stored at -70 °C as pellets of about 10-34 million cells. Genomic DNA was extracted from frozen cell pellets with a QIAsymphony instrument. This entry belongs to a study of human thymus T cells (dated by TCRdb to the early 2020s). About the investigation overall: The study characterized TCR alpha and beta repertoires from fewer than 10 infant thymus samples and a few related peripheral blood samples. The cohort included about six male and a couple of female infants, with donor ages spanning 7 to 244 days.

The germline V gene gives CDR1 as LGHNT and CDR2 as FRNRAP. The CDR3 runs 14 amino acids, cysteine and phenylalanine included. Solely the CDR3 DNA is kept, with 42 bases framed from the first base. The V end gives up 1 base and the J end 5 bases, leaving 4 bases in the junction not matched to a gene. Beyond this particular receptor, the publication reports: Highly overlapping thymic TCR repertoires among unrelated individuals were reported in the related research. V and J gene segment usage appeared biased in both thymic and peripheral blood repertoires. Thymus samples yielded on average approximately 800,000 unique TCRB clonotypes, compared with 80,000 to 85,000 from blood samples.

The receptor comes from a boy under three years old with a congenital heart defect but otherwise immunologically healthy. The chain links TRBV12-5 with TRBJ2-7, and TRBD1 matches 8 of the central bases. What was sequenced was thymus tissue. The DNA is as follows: TGTGCTAGTGGTTTGGACAGGGGGGTCGACGAGCAGTACTTC. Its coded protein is CASGLDRGVDEQYF.